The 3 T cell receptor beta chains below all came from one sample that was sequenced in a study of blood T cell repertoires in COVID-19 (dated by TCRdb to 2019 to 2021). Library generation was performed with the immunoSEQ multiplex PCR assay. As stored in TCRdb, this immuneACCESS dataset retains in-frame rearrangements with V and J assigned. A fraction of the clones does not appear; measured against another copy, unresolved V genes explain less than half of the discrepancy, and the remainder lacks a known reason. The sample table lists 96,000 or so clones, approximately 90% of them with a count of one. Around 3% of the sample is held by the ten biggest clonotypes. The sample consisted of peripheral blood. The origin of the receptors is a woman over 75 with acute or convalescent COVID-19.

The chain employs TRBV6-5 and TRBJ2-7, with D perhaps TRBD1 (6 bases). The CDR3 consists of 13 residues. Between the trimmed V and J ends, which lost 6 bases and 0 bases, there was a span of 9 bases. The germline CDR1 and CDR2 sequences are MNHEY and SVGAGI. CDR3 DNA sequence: TGTGCCAGCAGAAGGGACAACTCCTACGAGCAGTACTTC. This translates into CASRRDNSYEQYF.

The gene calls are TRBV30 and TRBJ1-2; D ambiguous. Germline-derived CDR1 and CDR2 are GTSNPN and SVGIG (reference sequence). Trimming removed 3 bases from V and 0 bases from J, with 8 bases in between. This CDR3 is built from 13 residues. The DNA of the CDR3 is TGTGCCTGGAGAAGGAGAGCTAACTATGGCTACACCTTC. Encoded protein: CAWRRRANYGYTF. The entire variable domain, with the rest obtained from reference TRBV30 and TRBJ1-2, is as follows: SQTIHQWPATLVQPVGSPLSLECTVEGTSNPNLYWYRQAAGRGLQLLFYSVGIGQISSEVPQNLSASRPQDRQFILSSKKLLLSDSGFYLCAWRRRANYGYTFGSGTRLTVV.

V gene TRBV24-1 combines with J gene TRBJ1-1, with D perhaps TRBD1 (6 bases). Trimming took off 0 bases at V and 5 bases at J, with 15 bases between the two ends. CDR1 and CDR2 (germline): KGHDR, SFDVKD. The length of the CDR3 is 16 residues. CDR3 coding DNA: TGTGCCACCAGTGATTTGTATCGCAGGGGAGGGACTGAAGCTTTCTTT. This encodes CATSDLYRRGGTEAFF.